The present T cell receptor (beta chain) was sequenced within a study of regulatory T cells in long-lasting Graves disease. Assembly of TCR beta libraries relied on iRepertoire HTBI primers together with Arm-PCR of CDR3 regions. Each CDR3 protein is one row after TCRdb ran MiXCR on the multiplex PCR reads. Found here are 400,000 or so distinct CDR3 sequences, around 20% of them singletons; the top ten hold around 21%. Regarding time point: persistent/refractory GD, antithyroid drugs over 5 years with positive TRAb. TCR sequences were obtained from RNA taken from PBMCs. The V segment lost 4 bases and the J segment 6 bases; nucleotides outside the gene matches: 6. This CDR3 is 14 amino acids long. CDR1 and CDR2 from the germline V gene are ENHRY and SYGVKD.

The TCR was taken from a female donor with Graves disease. This rearrangement joins TRBV10-3 to TRBJ2-7, with TRBD2 matching over 10 bases. Sequencing was performed on peripheral blood mononuclear cells (PBMCs), taken when the disease was refractory, from a patient treated with antithyroid drugs. The CDR3 loop reads CAISVTLAGAEQYF. DNA of the CDR3: TGTGCCATCAGTGTAACCCTAGCGGGAGCCGAGCAGTACTTC.